Below, one T cell receptor (beta chain) is given with its context. Per the original methods: Reference gene primer amplification gave estimated nucleated cell counts. Clones were sequenced by immunoSEQ multiplex PCR, and TCRdb holds only the in-frame ones, with some missing. The DNA gave D and trimming, while V, J and clone size come from that table. The top ten clones hold about 1.5% of a sample with approximately 140,000 clones, about 86% of them seen once. This sample stems from a study of blood T cell repertoires in COVID-19. Study in general: There were acute and convalescent COVID-19 samples, and they came from the United States, Italy and Spain. In each case, the material was cDNA or gDNA derived from T cells, B-cell-depleted T cells, or PBMCs.

This TCR derives from a woman aged 55-70 years with acute or convalescent COVID-19. Specimen: peripheral blood.

CDR3 residues: CASIKGLAGGRNEQFF. Written as DNA, the CDR3 is TGTGCCAGCATCAAAGGTCTAGCGGGGGGTCGAAATGAGCAGTTCTTC. V and J are TRBV5-4 and TRBJ2-1; 11 bases are shared with TRBD2. Trimming cost V 6 bases and J 7 bases; bases outside gene matches: 12. The CDR3 loop spans 16 amino acids. Germline V gene lookup returns CDR1 SGHNT and CDR2 YYREEE (reference sequence).